This note documents a single T cell receptor (beta chain) sequence. This entry is derived from a study of shared T cell receptors in the human thymus. The repertoire was sequenced with immunoSEQ multiplex PCR; TCRdb's copy has only in-frame clones and lacks some. The sample yields 500,000 to 850,000 clones, approximately 87% seen once. Per the germline V gene, CDR1 is MDHEN and CDR2 is SYDVKM. The CDR3 loop spans 16 amino acids. V dropped 4 bases and J dropped 6 bases, with 19 bases sitting between them. The same specimen was also included in a second study, on human thymus T cells. That work adds: Donation was from healthy Finnish infants who were having corrective surgery that addressed congenital heart defects. It looked as if thymic and blood repertoires used V and J genes in a biased way.

The J gene is TRBJ1-5, the V gene TRBV28; maybe TRBD1 (5 bases). The TCR originated in a boy in the first two years of life with a congenital heart defect. Sequencing used thymocytes. CDR3 region: CASSSPTGPLIQPQHF. CDR3 sequence (DNA): TGTGCCAGCAGTTCCCCCACAGGACCCTTAATTCAGCCCCAGCATTTT.